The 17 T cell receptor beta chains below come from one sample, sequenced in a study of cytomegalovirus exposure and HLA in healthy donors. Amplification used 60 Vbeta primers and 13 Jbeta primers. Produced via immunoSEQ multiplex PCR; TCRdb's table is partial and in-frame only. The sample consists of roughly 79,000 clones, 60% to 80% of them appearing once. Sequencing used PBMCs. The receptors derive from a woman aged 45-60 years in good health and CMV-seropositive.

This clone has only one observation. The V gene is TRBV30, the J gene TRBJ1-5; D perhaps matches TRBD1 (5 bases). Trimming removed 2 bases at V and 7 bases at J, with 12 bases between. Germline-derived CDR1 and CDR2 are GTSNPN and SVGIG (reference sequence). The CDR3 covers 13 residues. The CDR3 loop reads CAWSSGRDQPQHF. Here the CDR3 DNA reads TGTGCCTGGAGTTCGGGGAGGGACCAGCCCCAGCATTTT.

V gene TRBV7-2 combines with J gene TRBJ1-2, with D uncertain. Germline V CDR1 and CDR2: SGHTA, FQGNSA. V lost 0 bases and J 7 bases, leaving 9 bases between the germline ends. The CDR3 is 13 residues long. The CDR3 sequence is CASSLAQASGYTF. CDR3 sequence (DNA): TGTGCCAGCAGCTTAGCGCAGGCGTCTGGCTACACCTTC.

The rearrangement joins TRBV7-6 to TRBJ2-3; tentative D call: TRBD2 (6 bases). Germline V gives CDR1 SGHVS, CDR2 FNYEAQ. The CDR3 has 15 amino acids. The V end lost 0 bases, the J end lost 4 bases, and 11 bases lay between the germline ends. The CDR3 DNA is TGTGCCAGCAGCTTAGCAGAACGGGACTCAGATACGCAGTATTTT. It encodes CASSLAERDSDTQYF.

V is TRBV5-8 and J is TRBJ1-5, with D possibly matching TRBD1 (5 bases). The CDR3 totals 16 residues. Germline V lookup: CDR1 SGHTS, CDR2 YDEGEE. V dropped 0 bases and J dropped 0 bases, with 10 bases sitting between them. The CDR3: CASSLGQGRSNQPQHF. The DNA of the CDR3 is TGTGCCAGCAGCTTGGGGCAGGGCCGTAGCAATCAGCCCCAGCATTTT.

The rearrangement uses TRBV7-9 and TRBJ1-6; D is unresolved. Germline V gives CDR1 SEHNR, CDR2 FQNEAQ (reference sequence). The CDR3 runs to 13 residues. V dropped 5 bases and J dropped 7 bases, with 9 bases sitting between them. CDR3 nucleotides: TGTGCCAGCAGCACAGACGGAAATTCACCCCTCCACTTT. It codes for CASSTDGNSPLHF.

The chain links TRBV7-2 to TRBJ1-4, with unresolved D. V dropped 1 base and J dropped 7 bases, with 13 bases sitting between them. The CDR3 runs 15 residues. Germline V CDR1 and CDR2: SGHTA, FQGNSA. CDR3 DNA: TGTGCCAGCAGCTTAGTGGGCAGATCCGGTGAAAAACTGTTTTTT. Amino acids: CASSLVGRSGEKLFF.

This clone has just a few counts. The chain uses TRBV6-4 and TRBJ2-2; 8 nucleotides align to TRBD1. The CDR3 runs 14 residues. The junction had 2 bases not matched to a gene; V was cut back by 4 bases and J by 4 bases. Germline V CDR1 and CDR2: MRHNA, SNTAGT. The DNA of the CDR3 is TGTGCCAGCAGTGGGACAGGGTCCACCGGGGAGCTGTTTTTT. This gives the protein CASSGTGSTGELFF.

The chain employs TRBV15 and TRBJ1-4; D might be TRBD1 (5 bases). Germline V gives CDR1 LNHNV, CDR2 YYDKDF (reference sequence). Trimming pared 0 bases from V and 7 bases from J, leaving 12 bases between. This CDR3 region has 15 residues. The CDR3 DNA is TGTGCCACCAGCAGAGATCCCCAGGGCGGTGAAAAACTGTTTTTT. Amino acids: CATSRDPQGGEKLFF.

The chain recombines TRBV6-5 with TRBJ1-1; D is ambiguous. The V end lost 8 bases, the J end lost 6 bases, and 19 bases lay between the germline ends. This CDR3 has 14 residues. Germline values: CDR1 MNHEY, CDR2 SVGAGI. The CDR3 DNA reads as TGTGCCAGCTTCGGGATGGCCATTAAAGCTGAAGCTTTCTTT. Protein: CASFGMAIKAEAFF.

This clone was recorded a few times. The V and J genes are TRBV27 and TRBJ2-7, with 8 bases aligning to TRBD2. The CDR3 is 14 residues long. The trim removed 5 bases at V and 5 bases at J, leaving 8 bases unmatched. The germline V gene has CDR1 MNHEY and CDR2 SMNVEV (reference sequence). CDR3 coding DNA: TGTGCCAGCAGTATAGCGGGAAGTCGTAACGAGCAGTACTTC. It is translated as CASSIAGSRNEQYF.

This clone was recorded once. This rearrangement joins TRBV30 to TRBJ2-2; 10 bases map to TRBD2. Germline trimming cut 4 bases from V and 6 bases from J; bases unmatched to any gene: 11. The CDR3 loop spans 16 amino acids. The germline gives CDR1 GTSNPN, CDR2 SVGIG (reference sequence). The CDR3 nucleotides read TGTGCCTGGACCCTGCGTGGACTAGCGGCCGCCGGGGAGCTGTTTTTT. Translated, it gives CAWTLRGLAAAGELFF.

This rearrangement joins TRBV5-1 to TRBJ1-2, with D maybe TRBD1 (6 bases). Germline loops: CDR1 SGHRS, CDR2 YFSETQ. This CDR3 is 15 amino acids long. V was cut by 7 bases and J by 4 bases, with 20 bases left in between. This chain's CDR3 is CASSPWQGPGYGYTF. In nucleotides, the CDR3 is TGCGCCAGCTCCCCTTGGCAGGGGCCGGGCTATGGCTACACCTTC. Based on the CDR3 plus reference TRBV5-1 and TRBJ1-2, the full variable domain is KAGVTQTPRYLIKTRGQQVTLSCSPISGHRSVSWYQQTPGQGLQFLFEYFSETQRNKGNFPGRFSGRQFSNSRSEMNVSTLELGDSALYLCASSPWQGPGYGYTFGSGTRLTVV.

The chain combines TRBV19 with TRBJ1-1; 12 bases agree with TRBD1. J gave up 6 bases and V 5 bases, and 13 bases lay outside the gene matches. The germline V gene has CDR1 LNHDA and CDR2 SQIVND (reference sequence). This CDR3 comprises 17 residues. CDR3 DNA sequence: TGTGCCAGTAGTTCACGGGACAGGGGGCCCAGGATGTCTGAAGCTTTCTTT. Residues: CASSSRDRGPRMSEAFF.

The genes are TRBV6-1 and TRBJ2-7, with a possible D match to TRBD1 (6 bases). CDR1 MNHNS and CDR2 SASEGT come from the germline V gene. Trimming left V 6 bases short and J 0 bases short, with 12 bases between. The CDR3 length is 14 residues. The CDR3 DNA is TGTGCCAGCAGCCCCACAGGGAGCTCCTACGAGCAGTACTTC. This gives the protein CASSPTGSSYEQYF.

Here the CDR3 DNA reads TGTGCCACCAGCAGAGGAGCGGTTGAGCAGTTCTTC. Amino acids: CATSRGAVEQFF. The chain is built from TRBV15 and TRBJ2-1; perhaps TRBD2 as D (5 bases). Trimming pared 1 base from V and 9 bases from J, leaving 7 bases between. Per the germline V gene, CDR1 is LNHNV and CDR2 is YYDKDF (reference sequence). This CDR3 spans 12 amino acids.

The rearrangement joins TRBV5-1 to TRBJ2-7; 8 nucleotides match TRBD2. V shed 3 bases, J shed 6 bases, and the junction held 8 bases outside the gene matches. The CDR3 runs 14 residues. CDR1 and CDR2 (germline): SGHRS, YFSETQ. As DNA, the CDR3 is TGCGCCAGCAGCTCCGGGACTAGGGATGGCGAGCAGTACTTC. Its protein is CASSSGTRDGEQYF.

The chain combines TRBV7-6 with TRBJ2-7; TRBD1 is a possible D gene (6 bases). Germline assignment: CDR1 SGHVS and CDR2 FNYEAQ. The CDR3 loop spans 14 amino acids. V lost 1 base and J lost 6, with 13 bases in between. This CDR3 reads CASSLEYRAAEQYF. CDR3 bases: TGTGCCAGCAGCTTAGAATACAGGGCAGCCGAGCAGTACTTC.